These T cell receptor beta chains were read from a single sample in a study of T-cell reconstitution after alpha-beta-depleted transplantation in children. TCRdb itself ran the PCR reads through MiXCR, one entry per CDR3 protein. The sample yields some 500,000 distinct CDR3 sequences, around 20% seen once. Sequencing used PBMCs from the stem cell graft donor, obtained from the stem cell graft. Receptors were obtained from a human donor who donated a stem cell graft to a child with acute lymphoblastic leukemia. Each CDR3 is given with its conserved first and last residue. D genes are given only for firm matches. Size is omitted from some rows. Given values are once, few, many or a class for expanded clones.

>TRBV5-1|-|TRBJ2-2|TRBD1
TGCGCCAGCGGCAGGACAGGGGGCGCGTACACCGGGGAGCTGTTTTTT
CASGRTGGAYTGELFF
>TRBV9|few|TRBJ2-2|TRBD1
TGTGCCAGCAGCCACTTAACCGGGACAGGGAACACCGGGGAGCTGTTTTTT
CASSHLTGTGNTGELFF
>TRBV7-3|many|TRBJ2-1|-
TGTGCCAGCAGCTCCTCCCCGAGCTCCTACAATGAGCAGTTCTTC
CASSSSPSSYNEQFF
>TRBV12-3/TRBV12-4|-|TRBJ2-6|-
TGTGCCAGCAGTTTATCGGGGAGAGTCTCTGGGGCCAACGTCCTGACTTTC
CASSLSGRVSGANVLTF
>TRBV6-1|few|TRBJ1-5|-
TGTGCCGGCAGTGGTTATGGACGGGATCAGCCCCAGCATTTT
CAGSGYGRDQPQHF
>TRBV5-1|-|TRBJ1-1|-
TGCGCCAGCAGTTCAGACAGCGTGAACACTGAAGCTTTCTTT
CASSSDSVNTEAFF
>TRBV7-2|-|TRBJ1-3|-
TGTGCCAGCAGCTCAGCCGGGGTCAAGGGCCCGAGTGGAAACACCATATATTTT
CASSSAGVKGPSGNTIYF
>TRBV19|few|TRBJ1-1|-
TGTGCCAGTAAGCTGGGGACGGCGAACACTGAAGCTTTCTTT
CASKLGTANTEAFF
>TRBV12-3/TRBV12-4|few|TRBJ2-7|-
TGTGCCAGCAGCTCCTCTACGGACGGGTCCTCCTACGAGCAGTACTTC
CASSSSTDGSSYEQYF
>TRBV20-1|-|TRBJ2-5|-
TGCAGTGCTAGATCAGGCCAAGAGACCCAGTACTTC
CSARSGQETQYF
>TRBV4-2|few|TRBJ2-1|-
TGTGCCAGCAGCCCCATCCCGGGAGTAGAGCAGTTCTTC
CASSPIPGVEQFF
>TRBV20-1|-|TRBJ2-7|-
TGCAGTGCTAGAGGTCTGAACGAGCAGTACTTC
CSARGLNEQYF
>TRBV12-3/TRBV12-4|many|TRBJ2-3|TRBD1
TGTGCCAGCAGTTTACGGGTTGACAGGGGAACAGATACGCAGTATTTT
CASSLRVDRGTDTQYF
>TRBV5-1|few|TRBJ2-7|-
TGCGCCAGCAGCACAGGGTTAGCACGCGAGCAGTACTTC
CASSTGLAREQYF
>TRBV29-1|few|TRBJ2-3|TRBD2
TGCAGCGTTATACTAGCGGGAGAAGGTGATACGCAGTATTTT
CSVILAGEGDTQYF
>TRBV7-9|-|TRBJ2-2|-
TGTGCCAGCCTAGCCGAGAACACCGGGGAGCTGTTTTTT
CASLAENTGELFF
>TRBV4-1|few|TRBJ1-2|TRBD1
TGCGCCAGCAGACCCCGTGCGGGGGACAGAGCTAACTATGGCTACACCTTC
CASRPRAGDRANYGYTF
>TRBV5-1|few|TRBJ2-5|TRBD1
TGCGCCAGCAGCGGTATACAGGGGTCAACGGACCAAGAGACCCAGTACTTC
CASSGIQGSTDQETQYF
>TRBV20-1|-|TRBJ1-2|-
TGCAGTGCTAGGCGGGGGTATGGCTACACCTTC
CSARRGYGYTF
>TRBV20-1|few|TRBJ2-7|TRBD1
TGCAGTGCCCGGACAGGGGAGCCTCGCGAGCAGTACTTC
CSARTGEPREQYF
>TRBV4-1|-|TRBJ2-1|TRBD1
TGCGCCAGCAGCCAAAGGACAGGGGCGGCCGGCAATGAGCAGTTCTTC
CASSQRTGAAGNEQFF
>TRBV7-2|once|TRBJ2-2|TRBD2
TGTGCCAGCAGCTGGGGACTAGCGGGAGTCTCAACCGGGGAGCTGTTTTTT
CASSWGLAGVSTGELFF